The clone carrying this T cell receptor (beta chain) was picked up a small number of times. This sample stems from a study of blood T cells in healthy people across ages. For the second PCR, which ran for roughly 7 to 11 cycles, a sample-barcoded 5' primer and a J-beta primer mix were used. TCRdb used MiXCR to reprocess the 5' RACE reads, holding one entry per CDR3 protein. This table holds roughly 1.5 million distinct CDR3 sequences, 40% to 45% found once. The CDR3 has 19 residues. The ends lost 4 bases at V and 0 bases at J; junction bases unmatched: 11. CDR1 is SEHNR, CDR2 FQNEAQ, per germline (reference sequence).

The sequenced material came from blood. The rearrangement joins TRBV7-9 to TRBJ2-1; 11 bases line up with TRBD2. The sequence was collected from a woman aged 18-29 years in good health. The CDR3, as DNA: TGTGCCAGCAGCTCAGGACTAGCGGGTGTAGGCAGCTCCTACAATGAGCAGTTCTTC. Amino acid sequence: CASSSGLAGVGSSYNEQFF.